The clone carrying this TCR beta chain was counted many times. The antigen remains undetermined. Researchers took RNA transcripts and amplified the TCR beta CDR3 regions from them. First-round RT-PCR targeting the TCR CDR3 was performed with the HTBI primer set. TCRdb used MiXCR to reprocess the multiplex PCR reads, holding one entry per CDR3 protein. The sample gives more than 500,000 distinct CDR3 sequences, about 16% of which show up once; roughly 29% is in the top ten. Ophthalmopathy patients had moderate-to-severe active disease, CAS ≥3, NOSPECS ≥4, and disease duration under 3 months. This entry comes from a study of T cells in Graves' hyperthyroidism and ophthalmopathy. This CDR3 is 15 amino acids long. Trimming removed 4 bases from V and 8 bases from J, with 18 bases in between. The germline gives CDR1 MDHEN, CDR2 SYDVKM. Regarding the study as a whole: With a median lead of approximately 6.4 months before onset, the model predicted ophthalmopathy. Blood also carried most thyroid clonotypes expanded above 0.001. Separating ophthalmopathy from stable hyperthyroidism was achieved by a 13 V-J model.

The chain recombines TRBV28 with TRBJ2-1; no definite D call. The TCR sequence derives from a woman aged 30 to 39 with Graves' ophthalmopathy. Sequencing was performed on blood. The CDR3 nucleotides read TGTGCCAGCAGTTCTCCCAGTACGACCAGGTATGAGCAGTTCTTC. Translating it yields CASSSPSTTRYEQFF.